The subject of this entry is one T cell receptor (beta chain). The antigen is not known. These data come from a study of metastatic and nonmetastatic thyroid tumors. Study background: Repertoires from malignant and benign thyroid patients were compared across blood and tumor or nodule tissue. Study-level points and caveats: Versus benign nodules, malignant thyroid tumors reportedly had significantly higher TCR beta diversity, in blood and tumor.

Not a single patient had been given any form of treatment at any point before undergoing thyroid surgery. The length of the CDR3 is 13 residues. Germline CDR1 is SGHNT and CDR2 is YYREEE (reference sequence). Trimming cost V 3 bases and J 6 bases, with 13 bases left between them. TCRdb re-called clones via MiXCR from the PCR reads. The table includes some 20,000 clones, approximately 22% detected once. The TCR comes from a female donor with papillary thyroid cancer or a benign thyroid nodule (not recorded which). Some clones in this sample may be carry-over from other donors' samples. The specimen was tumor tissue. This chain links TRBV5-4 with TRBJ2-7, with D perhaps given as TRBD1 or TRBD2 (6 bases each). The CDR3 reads CASSSGEVGEQYF. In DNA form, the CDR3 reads TGTGCCAGCAGCTCAGGGGAGGTTGGCGAGCAGTACTTC.